This is a list of T cell receptor beta chains from one sample in a study of CD8 T cells in Susac syndrome. TCRdb recomputed calls from the immunoSEQ multiplex PCR reads with MiXCR, one row per CDR3 protein. Of some 160,000 distinct CDR3 sequences listed, 85% to 95% are singletons. The sequencing input was CD4+ T cells from PBMCs. Receptors originate from a human donor with Susac syndrome. The CDR3 runs from the conserved cysteine through the conserved F or W. A D gene is named only where the DNA matches it firmly. The size entry is marked missing in some rows and otherwise reads once, few, many or a size class.

>TRBD1|TRBJ2-7|-|TRBV3-1
CASSQPRGRRSSYEQYF
TGTGCCAGCAGCCAACCTAGGGGGCGGAGATCCTCCTACGAGCAGTACTTC
>TRBD2|TRBJ2-1|-|TRBV11-3
CASSLDGLAGGPVF
TGTGCCAGCAGCTTAGATGGTCTGGCGGGGGGGCCGGTCTTC
>-|TRBJ2-1|-|TRBV5-6
CASSLVRGPYNEQFF
TGTGCCAGCAGCTTGGTGAGGGGCCCCTACAATGAGCAGTTCTTC
>-|TRBJ1-1|once|TRBV4-3
CASSQDQGEPEAFF
TGCGCCAGCAGCCAAGATCAGGGAGAGCCTGAAGCTTTCTTT
>TRBD1|TRBJ1-6|once|TRBV9
CASRGQANNSPLHF
TGTGCCAGCCGGGGACAGGCTAATAATTCACCCCTCCACTTT
>-|TRBJ2-7|-|TRBV4-1
CASRLTFRTPYEQYF
TGCGCCAGCAGACTAACTTTCCGGACACCCTACGAGCAGTACTTC
>-|TRBJ1-2|-|TRBV11-2
CASSLEALDTGHGYTF
TGTGCCAGCAGCTTAGAAGCCCTCGACACGGGCCATGGCTACACCTTC
>-|TRBJ2-7|-|TRBV6-5
CASSYQSGDIYEQYF
TGTGCCAGCAGTTACCAGAGCGGGGACATCTACGAGCAGTACTTC
>-|TRBJ1-5|once|TRBV24-1
CATSESYSNQPQHF
TGTGCCACCAGTGAGTCATATAGCAATCAGCCCCAGCATTTT
>-|TRBJ2-3|-|TRBV2
CASARVSGTDTQYF
TGTGCCAGCGCCAGGGTCTCTGGCACAGATACGCAGTATTTT
>TRBD2|TRBJ2-1|-|TRBV20-1
CSARHGLAGGGKNYNEQFF
TGCAGTGCTAGACATGGACTAGCGGGGGGGGGAAAAAACTACAATGAGCAGTTCTTC
>-|TRBJ2-5|-|TRBV6-2/TRBV6-3
CASLRPGHQETQYF
TGTGCCAGCCTACGCCCTGGCCATCAAGAGACCCAGTACTTC
>-|TRBJ2-5|-|TRBV5-1
CASSPREETQYF
TGCGCCAGCAGCCCTAGGGAGGAGACCCAGTACTTC
>TRBD2|TRBJ2-3|-|TRBV6-1
CASRRLAAGSSTDTQYF
TGTGCCAGCAGGCGACTAGCGGCAGGCTCTAGCACAGATACGCAGTATTTT
>-|TRBJ1-6|-|TRBV9
CASSFGGSSYNSPLHF
TGTGCCAGCAGCTTTGGGGGGAGCTCCTATAATTCACCCCTCCACTTT
>-|TRBJ1-5|-|TRBV9
CASSVGSGDNQPQHF
TGTGCCAGCAGCGTAGGATCAGGGGACAATCAGCCCCAGCATTTT
>-|TRBJ2-3|-|TRBV27
CASSRFDTQYF
TGTGCCAGCAGTCGCTTCGATACGCAGTATTTT
>TRBD1|TRBJ2-1|-|TRBV9
CASSTVGTGGNEQFF
TGTGCCAGCAGCACGGTTGGGACAGGGGGCAATGAGCAGTTCTTC
>-|TRBJ1-3|-|TRBV5-1
CASSLESVGSSGNTIYF
TGCGCCAGCAGCTTGGAGTCTGTCGGGAGCTCTGGAAACACCATATATTTT
>TRBD1|TRBJ2-7|-|TRBV5-1
CASTSLGTGSYEQYF
TGCGCCAGCACCTCGTTAGGGACAGGGTCCTACGAGCAGTACTTC
>-|TRBJ1-6|-|TRBV7-9
CASSLSPALQGVGSPLHF
TGTGCCAGCAGCCTCTCTCCTGCGCTACAGGGAGTTGGGTCACCCCTCCACTTT
>-|TRBJ1-3|-|TRBV20-1
CSILDRSGNTIYF
TGCAGTATCCTCGACAGGTCTGGAAACACCATATATTTT
>-|TRBJ2-7|-|TRBV11-2
CASSPTTGRQYF
TGTGCCAGCAGCCCCACTACAGGGCGCCAGTACTTC
>-|TRBJ1-2|-|TRBV7-2
CASGREIDYTF
TGTGCCAGCGGCAGGGAAATTGACTACACCTTC
>TRBD1|TRBJ2-7|-|TRBV7-9
CASSRGQALTYEQYF
TGTGCCAGCAGCAGGGGACAGGCCCTCACCTACGAGCAGTACTTC
>-|TRBJ2-1|-|TRBV11-2
CASSSLRGLNEQFF
TGTGCCAGCAGCTCCCTTCGGGGGCTCAATGAGCAGTTCTTC
>TRBD1|TRBJ2-5|-|TRBV20-1
CSARRGRGRETQYF
TGCAGTGCTAGACGGGGCAGGGGGAGAGAGACCCAGTACTTC
>TRBD2|TRBJ2-1|-|TRBV12-3/TRBV12-4
CASRPGLADNEQFF
TGTGCCAGCAGGCCGGGACTAGCGGACAATGAGCAGTTCTTC
>TRBD2|TRBJ2-2|-|TRBV4-3
CASSQETSGGKTGELFF
TGCGCCAGCAGCCAAGAGACTAGCGGGGGTAAAACCGGGGAGCTGTTTTTT
>-|TRBJ1-2|-|TRBV2
CASSARQLANYGYTF
TGTGCCAGCAGTGCCAGACAGTTGGCTAACTATGGCTACACCTTC
>-|TRBJ2-5|-|TRBV18
CASSLDPRETQYF
TGTGCCAGCTCACTTGACCCGAGGGAGACCCAGTACTTC
>TRBD1|TRBJ1-2|few|TRBV7-2
CASSQQGGIYGYTF
TGTGCCAGCAGCCAACAGGGGGGGATCTATGGCTACACCTTC
>-|TRBJ1-2|-|TRBV29-1
CSVDGRNGYTF
TGCAGCGTTGACGGACGGAATGGCTACACCTTC